This T cell receptor beta chain originates from a study of identical twins listed by TCRdb under 2016. Describing the broader study: To test whether fetal clonotypes persist, the study used deep sequencing on TCR alpha and beta repertoires from monozygotic twins, unrelated adults of various ages, and cord blood. To rule out contamination, the twin experiments were replicated at different times with different library preparation protocols. Results the study describes overall, beyond this receptor: Invariant T cells such as MAIT and iNKT could partly confound zero-insertion analyses, though diverse VJ usage argued against this for most clonotypes. In monozygotic twins, out-of-frame TCR alpha sharing was systematically underestimated by recombination models, although the models agreed with sharing between unrelated individuals. Compared with coincidental sharing between unrelated individuals, an excess of low generation-probability sequences was observed among out-of-frame TCR alpha sequences shared between twins. Fewer insertions were carried by abundant cord blood beta clonotypes; a weaker similar trend was observed in young adult naive repertoires, while no such trend was observed in memory repertoires. In beta out-of-frame sequences, excess twin sharing was weaker, because having fewer shared sequences lowered the signal-to-noise ratio. Conclusions relied on cross-sectional statistical analysis, since the same donors could not be followed over many years.

Libraries were built with 5' RACE. The sequencing machine was an Illumina HiSeq 2000. Template switching introduced a universal primer binding site; the final cDNA contained a unique molecular identifier, enabling accurate counting of TCR cDNA molecules. First-strand cDNA for TCR alpha and beta chains was synthesized from specific primers in the conserved constant-segment region. Each cDNA library was double barcoded, with a SMART-Mk sample barcode plus Illumina barcodes, to control for contamination. TruSeq adapter sequences and Illumina sample barcodes were added in two successive PCR steps. The TCR alpha and beta cDNA libraries were sequenced on the Illumina HiSeq platform using custom primers. As for the original processing: Raw reads were processed with MiGEC to extract unique molecular identifiers, and MiXCR was used to determine CDR3 positions. Recombination models were inferred per individual with the repgenHMM and IGoR tools using an EM algorithm. The tcR package in R was used for shared clonotype analysis, with sharing normalized by the product of cloneset sizes. To study raw recombination without the effects of thymic and clonal selection, out-of-frame nonproductive sequences were analyzed. TCRdb's own reprocessing of the public reads used fastp at Q25 and MiXCR and kept productive beta chains. Rows with one shared CDR3 protein collapse into an entry with the most common genes and DNA. The V and J calls and clone size come from TCRdb's table, not from the authors' own analysis. Present in this sample are around 490,000 distinct CDR3 sequences, roughly an eighth of which were seen just once. Approximately 1% of the sample goes to the ten largest clones.

Every donor in the study was a healthy Caucasian. The twin cohort consisted of three pairs of female monozygotic twins, all aged roughly 18 to 30 years. CD4+ and CD8+ T cell populations were isolated with positive isolation kits from Invitrogen. From cysteine to phenylalanine, the CDR3 is 16 amino acids long. The CDR3 DNA has 48 bases and is translated from base 1. CDR1 and CDR2, per the germline V gene, are SGHTA and FQGNSA. The germline V end is reduced by 4 bases and the J end by 5 bases; junction bases left unmatched: 9. Notes on this clonotype: This receptor's antigen is unknown. No base qualities exist here, and no much larger clone lies one base off it.

These data also featured in a second study, about yellow fever vaccine responses in identical twins. That second publication adds: According to the authors, in identical twins the way T cells responded to vaccination appeared partly convergent and partly personalized. Focusing on identical twins, the study followed the T cell clones that responded to the vaccine, and did so with precision.

This receptor was obtained from a woman aged 18-29 years in good health. Input material: CD4+ T cells sorted from blood. The chain was built from TRBV7-2 and TRBJ2-2, with 8 junctional bases fitting TRBD2. In nucleotides, the sequence is TGTGCCAGCAGCTCAAGGGCGGGAGGATGGACCGGGGAGCTGTTTTTT. Protein translation: CASSSRAGGWTGELFF.